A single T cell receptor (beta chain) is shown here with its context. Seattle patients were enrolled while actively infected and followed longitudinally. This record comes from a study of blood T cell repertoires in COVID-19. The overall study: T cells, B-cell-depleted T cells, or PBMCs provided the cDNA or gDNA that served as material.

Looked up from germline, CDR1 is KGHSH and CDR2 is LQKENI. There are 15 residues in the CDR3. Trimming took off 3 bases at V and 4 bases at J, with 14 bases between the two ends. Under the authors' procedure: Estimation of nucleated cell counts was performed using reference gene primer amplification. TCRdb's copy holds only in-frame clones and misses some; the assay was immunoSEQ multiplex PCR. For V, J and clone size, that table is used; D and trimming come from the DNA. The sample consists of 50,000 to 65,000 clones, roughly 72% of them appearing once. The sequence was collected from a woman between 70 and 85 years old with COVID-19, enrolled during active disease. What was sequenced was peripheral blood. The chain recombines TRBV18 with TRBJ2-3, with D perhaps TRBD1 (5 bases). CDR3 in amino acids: CASSPDSSVPDTQYF. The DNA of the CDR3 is TGTGCCAGCTCACCCGACAGCTCTGTCCCAGATACGCAGTATTTT.